Sequencing of this T cell receptor beta chain was carried out in a study of prognosis after radiotherapy for stage I lung cancer. The study's findings and limits: Where distant metastases developed, patients had lower Shannon entropy after stereotactic body radiation therapy. Samples before stereotactic body radiation therapy had more unique TCR clones (median approximately 9,100 versus 7,200).

This clonotype was recorded many times. No antigen is known for it. Starting from genomic DNA, TCR beta CDR3 was amplified through two-round multiplex PCR. First-round PCR employed TRBV- and TRBJ-specific primers for each gene. TCRdb processed the multiplex PCR reads anew with MiXCR; each CDR3 protein has one entry. In the table there are about 15,000 distinct CDR3 sequences, over 15% of which are singletons. This CDR3 has 15 residues. V lost 6 bases and J lost 0, with 11 bases in between. Germline lookup yields CDR1 KGHSH and CDR2 LQKENI. Two separate time points each saw a draw of about 6 milliliters of peripheral blood.

This TCR came from a donor older than 45 with non-small cell lung cancer. Sequencing used PBMCs, obtained before or after stereotactic body radiation therapy (not recorded which). This chain links TRBV18 with TRBJ1-4; D gene ambiguous. CDR3 sequence reads: CASSPTLATNEKLFF. As DNA, the CDR3 is TGTGCCAGCTCCCCGACTCTTGCAACTAATGAAAAACTGTTTTTT.